Listed below are T cell receptor beta chains from one sample, sequenced in a study of blood T cell repertoires in COVID-19. The method was immunoSEQ multiplex PCR; TCRdb's version includes in-frame clones alone and lacks a portion of them. This table holds around 260,000 clones, 65% to 90% found once. The sample consisted of peripheral blood. Receptor source: a human donor in a cohort sampled during active COVID-19. Both conserved end residues are part of each CDR3. The D gene is left open where the match is weak. Rows give clone size only sometimes, using once, few, many, or a class for an expanded clone.

v_call,j_call,d_call,clone_size,cdr3_nt,cdr3_aa
TRBV3-1/TRBV3-2,TRBJ2-7,TRBD2,NA,TGTGCCAGCAGCCGCTCTAGCGGGAACCCCTATTATAACGAGCAGTACTTC,CASSRSSGNPYYNEQYF
TRBV29-1,TRBJ2-7,TRBD1,NA,TGCAGCGTTGCGTCCAGGACAGGGTTTAACGAGCAGTACTTC,CSVASRTGFNEQYF
TRBV18,TRBJ2-5,NA,NA,TGTGCCAGCTCACCACCTACAGGTCAAGAGACCCAGTACTTC,CASSPPTGQETQYF
TRBV3-1/TRBV3-2,TRBJ2-5,TRBD2,NA,TGTGCCAGCAGCCAGTCTAGCGGGGTGGAGACCCAGTACTTC,CASSQSSGVETQYF
TRBV6-1,TRBJ2-3,NA,NA,TGTGCCAGCAGTGAAGCGAGGCGGAGCACAGATACGCAGTATTTT,CASSEARRSTDTQYF
TRBV11-3,TRBJ2-3,TRBD2,NA,TGTGCCAGCAGCTTAGGGGCGGGAGCACGCACAGATACGCAGTATTTT,CASSLGAGARTDTQYF
TRBV3-1/TRBV3-2,TRBJ2-1,NA,NA,TGTGCCAGCAAATTCACAGGGTCCTACAATGAGCAGTTCTTC,CASKFTGSYNEQFF
TRBV5-8,TRBJ2-7,NA,few,TGTGCCAGCCGGCGGGCGCCCTCCTACGAGCAGTACTTC,CASRRAPSYEQYF
TRBV2,TRBJ2-1,TRBD2,few,TGTGCCAGCAGTGAGGGGGAGGGCCGGAATGAGCAGTTCTTC,CASSEGEGRNEQFF
TRBV2,TRBJ1-5,NA,NA,TGTGCCAGCAGTGTTGGAGCGGTCAGGAATCAGCCCCAGCATTTT,CASSVGAVRNQPQHF
TRBV2,TRBJ1-3,NA,NA,TGTGCCAGCAGATCCGACAGGCTAAACACCATATATTTT,CASRSDRLNTIYF
TRBV28,TRBJ1-2,TRBD1,once,TGTGCCAGCAGGGGGGGACAGGGCATGGACTATGGCTACACCTTC,CASRGGQGMDYGYTF
TRBV4-3,TRBJ1-1,NA,NA,TGCGCCAGCAGCAGGGGGGGGAGGGACACTGAAGCTTTCTTT,CASSRGGRDTEAFF
TRBV18,TRBJ2-4,NA,NA,TGTGCCAGCTCACCAATCAGGGAAAACATTCAGTACTTC,CASSPIRENIQYF
TRBV7-9,TRBJ2-1,NA,NA,TGTGCCAGCAGCTTAGATCGCTACAATGAGCAGTTCTTC,CASSLDRYNEQFF
TRBV28,TRBJ1-1,NA,NA,TGTGCCAGCACACCGGCCGCGGGGCAGTTGAACACTGAAGCTTTCTTT,CASTPAAGQLNTEAFF
TRBV2,TRBJ1-1,TRBD1,few,TGTGCCACTGAACAGGGGACTCGGGTCACTGAAGCTTTCTTT,CATEQGTRVTEAFF
TRBV11-2,TRBJ1-6,NA,NA,TGTGCCAGCAGCTTAGGTTCAGGATTTTCACCCCTCCACTTT,CASSLGSGFSPLHF
TRBV11-1,TRBJ2-7,NA,once,TGTGCCAGCAGCTTTGCGACTACCTACGAGCAGTACTTC,CASSFATTYEQYF
TRBV7-3,TRBJ1-6,TRBD1,few,TGTGCCAGCAGCGAACAGGGGCAGAATTCACCCCTCCACTTT,CASSEQGQNSPLHF
TRBV7-2,TRBJ1-1,NA,NA,TGTGCCAGCAGGACAGGCATGAACACTGAAGCTTTCTTT,CASRTGMNTEAFF
TRBV3-1/TRBV3-2,TRBJ1-4,NA,NA,TGTGCCAGCAGCCAAGATCGAGACAGAACTGAAAAACTGTTTTTT,CASSQDRDRTEKLFF
TRBV5-1,TRBJ2-2,NA,NA,TGCGCCAGCAGCTTTCTCGGAGGGCGCGACACCGGGGAGCTGTTTTTT,CASSFLGGRDTGELFF
TRBV5-1,TRBJ2-3,NA,NA,TGCGCCAGCAGCTTGGGCGGGGACACAGATACGCAGTATTTT,CASSLGGDTDTQYF
TRBV14,TRBJ2-4,TRBD1,once,TGTGCCAGCAGCCAAGATTGGGGGACAGGACAAACGAAAAACATTCAGTACTTC,CASSQDWGTGQTKNIQYF
TRBV28,TRBJ2-4,TRBD1,NA,TGTGCCAGCATGACAGAGGGACAGGGAAAAAACATTCAGTACTTC,CASMTEGQGKNIQYF
TRBV5-4,TRBJ2-3,NA,NA,TGTGCCAGCAGCTTGACCCGGGGACTAGATACGCAGTATTTT,CASSLTRGLDTQYF
TRBV6-5,TRBJ1-3,TRBD1,NA,TGTGCCACAAAGCCGGGACAGGGGTCAAACACCATATATTTT,CATKPGQGSNTIYF
TRBV24-1,TRBJ1-5,TRBD1,NA,TGTGCCACCAGTGAGGGGACAGGGTTTTATCAGCCCCAGCATTTT,CATSEGTGFYQPQHF
TRBV4-2,TRBJ2-1,TRBD2,NA,TGTGCCAGCAGCCAAGCGGGGACTAACTCCTACAATGAGCAGTTCTTC,CASSQAGTNSYNEQFF
TRBV4-1,TRBJ2-7,TRBD2,NA,TGCGCCAGCAGCCAAGGAAGCGGGACGAACGAGCAGTACTTC,CASSQGSGTNEQYF
TRBV28,TRBJ1-2,NA,NA,TGTGCCAGCAGTTTAACAGGCTATGGCTACACCTTC,CASSLTGYGYTF
TRBV5-5,TRBJ2-1,TRBD2,NA,TGTGCCAGCAGCTTGGATGGGACTAGCCGCAATGAGCAGTTCTTC,CASSLDGTSRNEQFF
TRBV5-4,TRBJ2-5,NA,NA,TGTGCCAGCAGCTCCCGGTCCCGGAGGGGAGAGACCCAGTACTTC,CASSSRSRRGETQYF
TRBV24-1,TRBJ2-1,TRBD1,once,TGTGCCACCAGTGATCCCAAGGGGACAGGCCCCGACAATGAGCAGTTCTTC,CATSDPKGTGPDNEQFF
TRBV30,TRBJ1-5,NA,NA,TGTGCCTGGAGTTCTGAGGGCTATCAGCCCCAGCATTTT,CAWSSEGYQPQHF
TRBV4-2,TRBJ2-7,TRBD1,NA,TGTGCCAGCAGCCAAGTTGCAGGGGACAGAACCTACGAGCAGTACTTC,CASSQVAGDRTYEQYF
TRBV28,TRBJ1-2,NA,NA,TGTGCCAGCAGTTTATTCCGGGGGGTCCAGGGTGGCTACACCTTC,CASSLFRGVQGGYTF
TRBV9,TRBJ1-1,NA,NA,TGTGCCAGCAGCGCATCGGAGGGGGGGACAGCTTTCTTT,CASSASEGGTAFF
TRBV28,TRBJ2-4,TRBD1,NA,TGTGCCAGCAGTTTTGTGGGACAGGCGAAAAACATTCAGTACTTC,CASSFVGQAKNIQYF
TRBV2,TRBJ2-7,NA,NA,TGTGCCACCCAACGGCAGGGCCACGAGCAGTACTTC,CATQRQGHEQYF